Below are 17 T cell receptor beta chains sequenced from a single sample in a study of post-analysis software for immune sequencing data. TCR beta libraries were prepared from cDNA with unique molecular identifiers. From the PCR reads, TCRdb called clonotypes with MiXCR, one entry per CDR3 protein. The table lists 600,000 to 750,000 distinct CDR3 sequences, 59% of them singletons. Study-wide points: Patients showed TRBV5-6, TRBV5-1 and TRBV20-1 among 4 or 5 TRBV segments more frequent than in controls.

For these receptors, no antigen is known. Sequencing was performed on blood. The source of these receptors is a girl aged 2-15 years with multiple sclerosis.

CDR3 sequence: CASSQFQGSYEQYF. As DNA, the CDR3 is TGTGCCAGCAGCCAATTCCAGGGCTCCTACGAGCAGTACTTC. V and J are TRBV3-1 and TRBJ2-7, with D tentatively TRBD1 (5 bases). This CDR3 is 14 amino acids long. Germline CDR1 and CDR2: LGHDT and YNNKEL (reference sequence). Deletions cut 2 bases from V and 0 bases from J, with 8 bases between.

The chain uses TRBV14 and TRBJ2-7, with a tentative D call TRBD2 (5 bases). CDR3 length: 15 residues. The germline V gene has CDR1 SGHDN and CDR2 FVKESK. The V and J ends lost 0 bases and 2 bases respectively, with 11 bases between them. CDR3 coding DNA: TGTGCCAGCAGCCAAGACCTCGGGAAACCCTACGAGCAGTACTTC. Translation gives CASSQDLGKPYEQYF.

The J gene is TRBJ2-1, the V gene TRBV28, with 9 bases matching TRBD2. V lost 3 bases, J lost 7 bases, and 7 bases stayed unmatched. The length of the CDR3 is 15 residues. Germline loops: CDR1 MDHEN, CDR2 SYDVKM. DNA for the CDR3: TGTGCCAGCAGTTTCAAGCGGGGGGCGGAAAATGAGCAGTTCTTC. Translated, it gives CASSFKRGAENEQFF. The full variable domain, completed using reference TRBV28 and TRBJ2-1, is DVKVTQSSRYLVKRTGEKVFLECVQDMDHENMFWYRQDPGLGLRLIYFSYDVKMKEKGDIPEGYSVSREKKERFSLILESASTNQTSMYLCASSFKRGAENEQFFGPGTRLTVL.

V and J are TRBV29-1 and TRBJ1-1, with D unclear. Per the germline V gene, CDR1 is SQVTM and CDR2 is ANQGSEA. Trimming shortened V by 6 bases and J by 4 bases, and 18 bases separated the two germline ends. The CDR3 runs to 14 residues. CDR3 loop: CSVSEPGIATEAFF. CDR3 DNA sequence: TGCAGCGTCTCAGAGCCGGGCATTGCCACTGAAGCTTTCTTT.

This chain uses TRBV7-6 with TRBJ2-5; TRBD1 is a possible D gene (6 bases). With 1 base removed from V and 7 bases from J, the gap between germline ends came to 16 bases. The CDR3 is made up of 15 amino acids. Germline assignment: CDR1 SGHVS and CDR2 FNYEAQ. The CDR3 protein is CASSLEAGESGTQYF. The CDR3, as DNA: TGTGCCAGCAGCTTAGAGGCAGGGGAAAGTGGGACCCAGTACTTC.

This clonotype appeared a single time. The J gene is TRBJ2-5, the V gene TRBV12-3 or TRBV12-4; tentatively, D is TRBD1 (5 bases). TRBJ2-7 matches the DNA end more closely, so the J call is doubtful. The CDR3 spans 14 residues. The CDR3 sequence: CASSLEPGRSEQYF. The CDR3 DNA follows: TGTGCCAGCAGTTTAGAGCCAGGGCGAAGCGAGCAGTACTTC.

The genes are TRBV6-1 and TRBJ2-1; 11 nucleotides align to TRBD2. CDR1 and CDR2 from the germline V gene are MNHNS and SASEGT. Trimming at V came to 6 bases and at J to 5 bases, leaving 12 bases not matched to a gene. This CDR3 has 17 amino acids. The chain's CDR3 is CASSPYPLAGENNEQFF. The CDR3 nucleotides are TGTGCCAGCAGCCCCTACCCACTAGCGGGGGAGAACAATGAGCAGTTCTTC.

The rearrangement joins TRBV6-6 to TRBJ2-5; 9 bases line up with TRBD1. Germline CDR1 and CDR2: MNHNY and SVGAGI (reference sequence). The CDR3 runs to 15 residues. Germline trimming cut 4 bases from V and 5 bases from J; bases unmatched to any gene: 8. The CDR3, as DNA: TGTGCCAGCAGTTTCCTCGGGACAGGGAGCGAGACCCAGTACTTC. Translation gives CASSFLGTGSETQYF.

The chain couples TRBV4-1 to TRBJ2-1; perhaps TRBD2 as D (5 bases). The closer fit of TRBJ2-7 to the DNA end suggests the J call may be wrong. The V gene's germline CDR1 is MGHRA and CDR2 YSYEKL. The CDR3 extends over 15 amino acids. CDR3 amino acids: CASSQEGLAYNEQYF. CDR3 nucleotides: TGCGCCAGCAGCCAAGAAGGGCTAGCTTACAATGAGCAGTACTTC.

CDR3 in amino acids: CASAGVEQYF. Here the CDR3 DNA reads TGTGCCAGCGCGGGAGTCGAGCAGTACTTC. The rearrangement links TRBV12-3 or TRBV12-4 to TRBJ2-7; 7 nucleotides line up with TRBD2. Unmatched junction bases numbered 1, after V lost 8 bases and J lost 6 bases. The CDR3 extends over 10 amino acids.

In nucleotides, the CDR3 is TGCGCCAGCAGCTTTAATCTGGGGAGAGGGGCCACAGATACGCAGTATTTT. Translated, it gives CASSFNLGRGATDTQYF. This sequence joins TRBV5-1 and TRBJ2-3; D assignment may be TRBD1 or TRBD2 (5 bases each). Looked up from germline, CDR1 is SGHRS and CDR2 is YFSETQ. The germline V and J ends were trimmed by 2 bases and 2 bases, with 18 bases remaining between them. The length of the CDR3 is 17 residues.

The rearrangement joins TRBV7-2 to TRBJ1-1; no clear D. Germline lookup yields CDR1 SGHTA and CDR2 FQGNSA. CDR3 length equals 14 residues. With 1 base removed from V and 3 bases from J, the gap between germline ends came to 9 bases. The CDR3 sequence: CASSLVPGDTEAFF. The DNA for the CDR3 is TGTGCCAGCAGCTTAGTGCCCGGGGACACTGAAGCTTTCTTT. Variable domain in full (rest from reference TRBV7-2 and TRBJ1-1): GAGVSQSPSNKVTEKGKDVELRCDPISGHTALYWYRQSLGQGLEFLIYFQGNSAPDKSGLPSDRFSAERTGGSVSTLTIQRTQQEDSAVYLCASSLVPGDTEAFFGQGTRLTVV.

This clonotype has only a few counts. V is TRBV3-1 and J is TRBJ2-1; unclear D gene. Trimming removed 0 bases at V and 7 bases at J, with 10 bases between. The CDR3 sequence is 14 residues long. Germline V gene data show CDR1 as LGHDT and CDR2 as YNNKEL (reference sequence). The CDR3 DNA reads as TGTGCCAGCAGCCAAGAAGTCAGACTGAATGAGCAGTTCTTC. Its translation is CASSQEVRLNEQFF.

This clonotype was seen a few times. The chain couples TRBV12-3 or TRBV12-4 to TRBJ2-6; 8 nucleotides match TRBD1. V shed 5 bases and J 9 bases; nucleotides not matched to a gene: 9. The CDR3 loop spans 15 amino acids. The CDR3 protein is CASSPNRGSLNVLTF. The CDR3 nucleotides read TGTGCCAGCAGTCCTAACAGGGGGAGCCTCAACGTCCTGACTTTC.

The chain employs TRBV27 and TRBJ2-4; D gene ambiguous. The CDR3 extends over 16 amino acids. Germline V lookup: CDR1 MNHEY, CDR2 SMNVEV (reference sequence). Trimming shortened V by 8 bases and J by 1 base, and 18 bases separated the two germline ends. Here the CDR3 reads CASGSGSGFAKNIQYF. The CDR3 nucleotides read TGTGCCAGCGGCTCTGGCTCAGGATTCGCCAAAAACATTCAGTACTTC.

V gene TRBV28 combines with J gene TRBJ2-5; 7 positions match TRBD1. J was trimmed by 1 base and V by 6 bases; bases with no gene match: 5. The CDR3 totals 14 residues. Germline V gene data show CDR1 as MDHEN and CDR2 as SYDVKM. CDR3 sequence (DNA): TGTGCCAGCAGACCCGACAGGGTCCAAGAGACCCAGTACTTC. Protein sequence: CASRPDRVQETQYF. Filled out from reference TRBV28 and TRBJ2-5, the complete variable domain reads DVKVTQSSRYLVKRTGEKVFLECVQDMDHENMFWYRQDPGLGLRLIYFSYDVKMKEKGDIPEGYSVSREKKERFSLILESASTNQTSMYLCASRPDRVQETQYFGPGTRLLVL.

This chain uses TRBV14 with TRBJ2-1; 10 positions match TRBD2. V lost 2 bases, J lost 2 bases, and 12 bases stayed unmatched. The CDR3 is 19 residues long. The V gene's germline CDR1 is SGHDN and CDR2 FVKESK. The CDR3 sequence: CASSQYLAGALSPYNEQFF. In DNA, the CDR3 is TGTGCCAGCAGCCAATACCTAGCGGGAGCTTTGTCCCCCTACAATGAGCAGTTCTTC.